This entry lists 6 T cell receptor beta chains sequenced from one sample in a study of CD8 T cells in Susac syndrome. Random hexamers were used to reverse transcribe roughly 0.5 to 1 ug of RNA. TCRdb reprocessed the immunoSEQ multiplex PCR reads with MiXCR, giving one entry per CDR3 protein. The data hold more than 85,000 distinct CDR3 sequences, with 90% to 95% observed a single time. The specimen was CD4+ T cells from PBMCs. These receptors were collected from a human donor with Susac syndrome.

V gene TRBV5-5 combines with J gene TRBJ1-2, with TRBD1 identical over 7 bases. V was clipped by 0 bases and J by 6 bases; unmatched bases: 8. The CDR3 is made up of 15 amino acids. Germline V gene lookup returns CDR1 SGHKS and CDR2 YYEKEE (reference sequence). CDR3 loop: CASSLEYRGQHGYTF. The CDR3 nucleotides read TGTGCCAGCAGCTTGGAGTACAGGGGTCAGCATGGCTACACCTTC.

The chain links TRBV3-1 to TRBJ1-2; possibly TRBD1 for D (5 bases). V lost 2 bases, J lost 2 bases, and 15 bases lay in between. In germline, CDR1 is LGHDT, CDR2 YNNKEL (reference sequence). The CDR3 length is 16 residues. The CDR3 nucleotides are TGTGCCAGCAGCCAATACCCTTCAGGGAGAAACTATGGCTACACCTTC. Translation: CASSQYPSGRNYGYTF.

DNA for the CDR3: TGCAGCGTTGAGGTGGACATTAACTCTGGGGCCAACGTCCTGACTTTC. It translates to CSVEVDINSGANVLTF. The chain carries TRBV29-1 and TRBJ2-6, with D perhaps matching TRBD1 (5 bases). Germline V gives CDR1 SQVTM, CDR2 ANQGSEA. CDR3 size: 16 residues. V was clipped by 3 bases and J by 0 bases, with 12 bases between them.

The chain combines TRBV10-2 with TRBJ2-1, with D hard to call. Germline CDR1 reads WSHSY; CDR2 reads SAAADI. V dropped 2 bases and J dropped 5 bases, with 7 bases sitting between them. CDR3 length equals 13 residues. CDR3 sequence (DNA): TGCGCCAGCAGTGAGCGCCTAAACAATGAGCAGTTCTTC. Translation: CASSERLNNEQFF.

Turning to this clonotype: At one end, the junction sequence differs from germline, possibly due to a read error. The CDR3 region is CASSQVTWEDRTEAFF. CDR3 nucleotide sequence: TGCGCCAGCAGCCAAGTAACCTGGGAAGATCGGACTGAAGCTTTTTTT. This sequence joins TRBV4-1 and TRBJ1-1, with unresolved D. The CDR3 extends over 16 amino acids. Germline-derived CDR1 and CDR2 are MGHRA and YSYEKL.

V is TRBV20-1 and J is TRBJ1-1; 7 bases agree with TRBD1. The CDR3 is 14 amino acids. V gave up 0 bases and J gave up 3 bases; unmatched junction bases: 4. Germline V gene data show CDR1 as DFQATT and CDR2 as SNEGSKA (reference sequence). This CDR3 is CSARDGQAHTEAFF. The CDR3 DNA reads TGCAGTGCTAGAGATGGACAGGCCCACACTGAAGCTTTCTTT.